Sequencing of this T cell receptor (beta chain) was carried out in a study of blood T cell repertoires in COVID-19. Overall study: The United States, Italy and Spain supplied acute and convalescent COVID-19 samples. T cells, B-cell-depleted T cells, or PBMCs provided the cDNA or gDNA that served as material.

V shed 4 bases and J 11 bases; nucleotides not matched to a gene: 9. CDR1 SEHNR and CDR2 FQNEAQ come from the germline V gene (reference sequence). This CDR3 comprises 13 residues. Per the authors' pipeline: Cell counts per sample came from amplifying reference gene primers. The protocol was immunoSEQ multiplex PCR, while the TCRdb copy is restricted to in-frame clones and leaves out a portion. D and trimming were read from the DNA, whereas the V and J calls and clone size are those reported in that table. The repertoire has about 85,000 clones, about 80% of them found once; the top ten carry around 12%.

Sequencing used peripheral blood. The source of this sequence is a human donor in a cohort sampled during active COVID-19. The gene calls are TRBV7-9 and TRBJ1-1; 8 bases fit TRBD1. CDR3 loop: CASSSPQGVRAFF. DNA for the CDR3: TGTGCCAGCAGCTCCCCACAGGGGGTAAGGGCTTTCTTT.